The 30 T cell receptor beta chains below were found in one sample sequenced in a study of blood T cell repertoires in COVID-19. The repertoire was sequenced with immunoSEQ multiplex PCR; TCRdb's copy has only in-frame clones and lacks some. The sample has roughly 250,000 clones; approximately 84% are singletons. Sequencing input: peripheral blood. The receptors originated from a woman at least 80 years old with acute or convalescent COVID-19.

The chain has TRBV3-1 (or the pseudogene TRBV3-2) and TRBJ1-2, with a possible D match to TRBD1 (5 bases). This CDR3 is 15 amino acids long. The germline V gene has CDR1 LGHDT and CDR2 YNNKEL (reference sequence). V was pared by 0 bases and J by 4 bases, with 12 bases between. This chain's CDR3 is CASSQDGRTIYGYTF. CDR3 coding DNA: TGTGCCAGCAGCCAAGACGGGCGGACAATCTATGGCTACACCTTC.

V is TRBV5-1 and J is TRBJ1-2; tentative D call: TRBD1 (5 bases). Germline loops: CDR1 SGHRS, CDR2 YFSETQ. Trimming removed 4 bases from V and 5 bases from J, with 12 bases in between. The CDR3 totals 13 residues. CDR3 residues: CASSLSGNYGYTF. Here the CDR3 DNA reads TGCGCCAGCAGCCTGTCAGGGAATTATGGCTACACCTTC.

The V call is TRBV5-1, the J call TRBJ1-2; 8 bases map to TRBD1. Unmatched junction bases numbered 15, after V lost 5 bases and J lost 6 bases. The CDR3 runs to 16 residues. In germline, CDR1 is SGHRS, CDR2 YFSETQ. CDR3 amino acids: CASRPANRTGRNGYTF. In nucleotides, the CDR3 is TGCGCCAGCAGGCCGGCCAATAGGACAGGGAGGAATGGCTACACCTTC.

V usage is TRBV7-9 and J usage is TRBJ2-2, with TRBD2 identical over 10 bases. Germline V gene sequence: CDR1 SEHNR, CDR2 FQNEAQ (reference sequence). V gave up 6 bases and J gave up 5 bases; unmatched junction bases: 9. The CDR3 length is 16 residues. CDR3 loop: CASRHLAGAGTGELFF. The CDR3 DNA reads as TGTGCCAGCAGGCACCTAGCGGGAGCTGGGACCGGGGAGCTGTTTTTT. The full variable domain, in which reference TRBV7-9 and TRBJ2-2 provide the parts outside the CDR3, is DTGVSQNPRHKITKRGQNVTFRCDPISEHNRLYWYRQTLGQGPEFLTYFQNEAQLEKSRLLSDRFSAERPKGSFSTLEIQRTEQGDSAMYLCASRHLAGAGTGELFFGEGSRLTVL.

V and J are TRBV4-1 and TRBJ2-1; D may be TRBD1 (5 bases). Trimming took off 4 bases at V and 6 bases at J, with 16 bases between the two ends. The germline V gene has CDR1 MGHRA and CDR2 YSYEKL. The CDR3 length is 15 residues. CDR3 coding DNA: TGCGCCAGCAGCCCCTGGGGCCGACCCCCCAATGAGCAGTTCTTC. It is translated as CASSPWGRPPNEQFF.

This clone appeared a single time. The chain recombines TRBV7-3 with TRBJ2-1, with TRBD2 as a possible D gene (6 bases). V shed 5 bases and J shed 10 bases, with 9 bases lying between them. The germline V gene has CDR1 SGHTA and CDR2 FQGTGA. The CDR3 sequence is 11 residues long. The CDR3 DNA is TGTGCCAGCAGCGCGGGGACGGAGCAGTTCTTC. This codes for CASSAGTEQFF.

The rearrangement joins TRBV6-5 to TRBJ2-1; TRBD1 matches 7 bases. Trimming took 10 bases from V and 8 from J; bases not matched to a gene: 14. Germline V CDR1 and CDR2: MNHEY, SVGAGI. The CDR3 spans 14 residues. The CDR3 DNA follows: TGTGCCACCCAAGCCCTCCTTACAGGGGATGAGCAGTTCTTC. It codes for CATQALLTGDEQFF.

The rearrangement joins TRBV3-1 (or the pseudogene TRBV3-2) to TRBJ2-7; D is possibly TRBD1 (6 bases). This CDR3 comprises 12 residues. V lost 3 bases and J 6 bases, leaving 9 bases between the germline ends. Germline values: CDR1 LGHDT, CDR2 YNNKEL (reference sequence). CDR3 sequence reads: CASSHRGSEQYF. The CDR3 DNA sequence: TGTGCCAGCAGCCACAGGGGATCCGAGCAGTACTTC.

This clone has just one count. The gene calls are TRBV9 and TRBJ2-1; D is undetermined. This CDR3 contains 11 residues. Trimming stripped 0 bases from V and 8 bases from J, with 3 bases between. Germline loops: CDR1 SGDLS, CDR2 YYNGEE. CDR3 residues: CASSVDYEQFF. In DNA, the CDR3 is TGTGCCAGCAGCGTAGACTATGAGCAGTTCTTC.

This chain links TRBV28 with TRBJ1-6, with D maybe TRBD1 (5 bases). Trimming shortened V by 6 bases and J by 6 bases, and 9 bases separated the two germline ends. The CDR3 spans 13 residues. Germline CDR1 reads MDHEN; CDR2 reads SYDVKM. This CDR3 reads CASRNQGNSPLHF. CDR3 bases: TGTGCCAGCAGGAACCAGGGTAATTCACCCCTCCACTTT.

The chain is built from TRBV5-4 and TRBJ2-3; D is perhaps TRBD2 (7 bases). This CDR3 is 17 amino acids long. Germline CDR1 is SGHNT and CDR2 is YYREEE (reference sequence). V shed 4 bases and J shed 0 bases, with 18 bases lying between them. CDR3 sequence (DNA): TGTGCCAGCAGCCCCCTTGGCGCGGGGGCTAGCACAGATACGCAGTATTTT. Its protein is CASSPLGAGASTDTQYF.

The count of this clone is one. The chain recombines TRBV14 with TRBJ1-4, with unresolved D. Germline assignment: CDR1 SGHDN and CDR2 FVKESK. V was pared by 0 bases and J by 3 bases, with 14 bases between. The CDR3 length is 17 residues. The CDR3 sequence: CASSQDTVHLANEKLFF. The DNA of the CDR3 is TGTGCCAGCAGCCAAGATACAGTTCATTTAGCTAATGAAAAACTGTTTTTT.

The chain carries TRBV14 and TRBJ1-6; 7 bases fit TRBD1. The V and J ends lost 4 bases and 4 bases, in that order; junction bases with no gene match: 7. Germline V gives CDR1 SGHDN, CDR2 FVKESK. The CDR3 covers 16 residues. The CDR3 protein is CASSRGTATYNSPLHF. The CDR3 DNA sequence: TGTGCCAGCAGCCGAGGGACAGCAACTTATAATTCACCCCTCCACTTT.

This chain links TRBV5-6 with TRBJ1-1, with 8 bases that match TRBD1. Germline lookup yields CDR1 SGHDT and CDR2 YYEEEE. After removal of 4 bases from V and 0 bases from J, the junction contained 2 bases not matched to a gene. The CDR3 is 14 residues long. The CDR3 is CASSRTGMNTEAFF. The CDR3 nucleotides read TGTGCCAGCAGCAGGACAGGGATGAACACTGAAGCTTTCTTT.

The chain combines TRBV2 with TRBJ2-3; tentatively, D is TRBD1 (6 bases). With 6 bases removed from V and 2 bases from J, the gap between germline ends came to 15 bases. Germline V gene sequence: CDR1 SNHLY, CDR2 FYNNEI. The CDR3 runs 15 residues. The CDR3 region has the DNA TGTGCCAGCAGGGGGAACCGGGACAACACAGATACGCAGTATTTT. The encoded protein is CASRGNRDNTDTQYF. The complete variable domain, with remaining parts taken from reference TRBV2 and TRBJ2-3, reads EPEVTQTPSHQVTQMGQEVILRCVPISNHLYFYWYRQILGQKVEFLVSFYNNEISEKSEIFDDQFSVERPDGSNFTLKIRSTKLEDSAMYFCASRGNRDNTDTQYFGPGTRLTVL.

For this clone: Relative to the germline gene, one junction end is altered; a read error may explain this. The chain joins TRBV27 to TRBJ2-5; no clear D gene. The CDR3 covers 13 residues. CDR1 and CDR2 (germline): MNHEY, SMNVEV (reference sequence). CDR3 region: CASSLRLGEPQYF. The CDR3 nucleotides read TGTGCCAGCAGTTTGAGGCTAGGAGAGCCCCAGTACTTC.

The V and J genes are TRBV6-4 and TRBJ2-1; 7 bases align to TRBD1. CDR3 length: 14 residues. J gave up 4 bases and V 9 bases, and 9 bases lay outside the gene matches. The germline V gene has CDR1 MRHNA and CDR2 SNTAGT. CDR3 in DNA: TGTGCCAGGCTCCTGGGACAGCCTTACAATGAGCAGTTCTTC. Translating gives CARLLGQPYNEQFF.

The chain is built from TRBV3-1 (or the pseudogene TRBV3-2) and TRBJ2-2; D is possibly TRBD2 (6 bases). The CDR3 contains 15 residues. V gave up 2 bases and J gave up 0 bases, with 7 bases separating them. Germline V gene lookup returns CDR1 LGHDT and CDR2 YNNKEL (reference sequence). The CDR3 DNA reads TGTGCCAGCAGCCAATGGGGGGCGAACACCGGGGAGCTGTTTTTT. Its translation is CASSQWGANTGELFF.

The chain combines TRBV5-1 with TRBJ1-1; D is perhaps TRBD1 (6 bases). This CDR3 contains 15 residues. V lost 1 base and J lost 1, with 11 bases in between. The germline gives CDR1 SGHRS, CDR2 YFSETQ. This chain's CDR3 is CASSLYRTANTEAFF. CDR3 coding DNA: TGCGCCAGCAGCTTGTATCGGACAGCGAACACTGAAGCTTTCTTT.

This clone was recorded once. The rearrangement uses TRBV7-9 and TRBJ1-6; D unclear. CDR3 size: 14 residues. V dropped 5 bases and J dropped 10 bases, with 15 bases sitting between them. Germline CDR1 reads SEHNR; CDR2 reads FQNEAQ (reference sequence). CDR3 bases: TGTGCCAGCAGCCCAGCAGGAAATTTATCACCCCTCCACTTT. This codes for CASSPAGNLSPLHF. The variable domain in full, with the rest retrieved from reference TRBV7-9 and TRBJ1-6, is DTGVSQNPRHKITKRGQNVTFRCDPISEHNRLYWYRQTLGQGPEFLTYFQNEAQLEKSRLLSDRFSAERPKGSFSTLEIQRTEQGDSAMYLCASSPAGNLSPLHFGNGTRLTVT.

This clone was counted between two and nine times. The V gene is TRBV4-3, the J gene TRBJ1-1; no clear D gene. The germline V gene has CDR1 LGHNA and CDR2 YSLEER. V lost 3 bases and J 4 bases, leaving 9 bases between the germline ends. This CDR3 has 13 amino acids. CDR3 sequence: CASSHRPGTEAFF. In nucleotides, the CDR3 is TGCGCCAGCAGCCATCGCCCGGGCACTGAAGCTTTCTTT.

The chain combines TRBV9 with TRBJ2-3; 10 bases are shared with TRBD2. The junction had 5 bases not matched to a gene; V was cut back by 4 bases and J by 3 bases. The CDR3 is made up of 15 amino acids. Germline values: CDR1 SGDLS, CDR2 YYNGEE. This CDR3 reads CASSPHSGRTDTQYF. In DNA form, the CDR3 reads TGTGCCAGCAGCCCCCATAGCGGGAGGACAGATACGCAGTATTTT.

The chain combines TRBV5-1 with TRBJ2-7, with 8 bases that match TRBD2. CDR1 is SGHRS, CDR2 YFSETQ, per germline. The J segment lost 2 bases and the V segment lost 4 bases, leaving 8 bases of the junction unmatched. The CDR3 is 15 amino acids. The CDR3 sequence is CASSPLAGSTYEQYF. The CDR3 nucleotides read TGCGCCAGCAGCCCCTTAGCGGGGTCAACCTACGAGCAGTACTTC.

The chain employs TRBV6-2 or TRBV6-3 and TRBJ2-7; D gene uncertain. The CDR3 is made up of 15 amino acids. V was cut by 4 bases and J by 1 base, with 14 bases left in between. Germline-derived CDR1 and CDR2 are MNHEY and SVGEGT. The CDR3 sequence is CASSSLTPYSYEQYF. The CDR3 DNA is TGTGCCAGCAGTTCCCTCACTCCCTATTCCTACGAGCAGTACTTC.

Here the CDR3 reads CASSLGLAGHSEQFF. The CDR3 DNA sequence: TGTGCCAGCAGCCTGGGACTAGCGGGGCATTCTGAGCAGTTCTTC. The chain carries TRBV7-2 and TRBJ2-1; 13 bases match TRBD2. Germline values: CDR1 SGHTA, CDR2 FQGNSA. The CDR3 extends over 15 amino acids. J was trimmed by 9 bases and V by 5 bases; bases with no gene match: 7.

The chain couples TRBV19 to TRBJ1-2, with TRBD1 as a possible D gene (6 bases). V lost 1 base, J lost 8 bases, and 11 bases lay in between. The length of the CDR3 is 13 residues. Germline CDR1 LNHDA, CDR2 SQIVND (reference sequence). In DNA, the CDR3 is TGTGCCAGTAGTATAGTCGACAGGAGGGGCTACACCTTC. It is translated as CASSIVDRRGYTF.

The chain couples TRBV18 to TRBJ2-5, with TRBD2 identical over 8 bases. CDR3 length: 15 residues. Per germline, CDR1 KGHSH and CDR2 LQKENI. V dropped 2 bases and J dropped 2; count of bases not matched to a gene: 4. The CDR3 spells CASSPAGGLQETQYF. The CDR3 region has the DNA TGTGCCAGCTCACCAGCGGGGGGTTTACAAGAGACCCAGTACTTC.

The chain is built from TRBV29-1 and TRBJ2-1; D might be TRBD2 (7 bases). The germline V gene has CDR1 SQVTM and CDR2 ANQGSEA. This CDR3 has 13 residues. The germline V and J ends were trimmed by 6 bases and 8 bases, with 17 bases remaining between them. Written as DNA, the CDR3 is TGCAGCGTAGACCCGGGGGGCCGCGATGAGCAGTTCTTC. This codes for CSVDPGGRDEQFF.

The gene calls are TRBV28 and TRBJ1-1; D is perhaps TRBD1 (6 bases). V shed 3 bases and J shed 4 bases, with 9 bases lying between them. This CDR3 is 13 amino acids long. Per the germline V gene, CDR1 is MDHEN and CDR2 is SYDVKM. The chain's CDR3 is CASSLAGATEAFF. As DNA, the CDR3 is TGTGCCAGCAGTTTGGCAGGGGCCACTGAAGCTTTCTTT.

The chain employs TRBV5-8 and TRBJ2-3; 11 bases line up with TRBD2. CDR1 is SGHTS and CDR2 is YDEGEE in the germline V gene. The CDR3 is 15 amino acids. Germline trimming cut 4 bases from V and 3 bases from J; bases unmatched to any gene: 4. CDR3 amino acids: CASSHLAGGTDTQYF. DNA for the CDR3: TGTGCCAGCAGCCACCTAGCGGGGGGTACAGATACGCAGTATTTT.